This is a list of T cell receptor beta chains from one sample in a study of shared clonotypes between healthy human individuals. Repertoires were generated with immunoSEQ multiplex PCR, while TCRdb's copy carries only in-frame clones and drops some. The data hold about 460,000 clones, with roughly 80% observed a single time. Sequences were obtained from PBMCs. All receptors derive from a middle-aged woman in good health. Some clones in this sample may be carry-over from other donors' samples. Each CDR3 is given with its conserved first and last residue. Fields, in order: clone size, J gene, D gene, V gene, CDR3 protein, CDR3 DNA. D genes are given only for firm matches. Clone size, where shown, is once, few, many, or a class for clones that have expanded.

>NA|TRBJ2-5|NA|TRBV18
CASSPNRDIQETQYF
TGTGCCAGCTCACCAAACCGGGACATCCAAGAGACCCAGTACTTC
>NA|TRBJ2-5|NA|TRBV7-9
CASTYGSDETQYF
TGTGCCAGCACCTACGGTTCCGATGAGACCCAGTACTTC
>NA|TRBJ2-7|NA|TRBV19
CASSTGLSYEQYF
TGTGCCAGTAGTACGGGCCTCTCCTACGAGCAGTACTTC
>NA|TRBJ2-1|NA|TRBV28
CASTGDFEQFF
TGTGCCAGCACTGGAGATTTTGAGCAGTTCTTC
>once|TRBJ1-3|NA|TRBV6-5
CASSQTGDGNTIYF
TGTGCCAGCAGTCAGACAGGTGATGGAAACACCATATATTTT
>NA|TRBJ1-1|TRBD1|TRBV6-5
CASSPPGTVFGRAFF
TGTGCCAGCAGTCCGCCCGGGACAGTCTTCGGTCGAGCTTTCTTT
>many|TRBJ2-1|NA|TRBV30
CACTRASYNEQFF
TGTGCCTGTACAAGGGCTAGTTACAATGAGCAGTTCTTC
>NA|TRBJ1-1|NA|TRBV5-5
CASTYGVGNTEAFF
TGTGCCAGCACCTACGGAGTAGGGAACACTGAAGCTTTCTTT
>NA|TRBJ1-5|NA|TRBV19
CASTHEGGRRDQPQHF
TGTGCCAGTACTCACGAGGGGGGGCGAAGGGATCAGCCCCAGCATTTT
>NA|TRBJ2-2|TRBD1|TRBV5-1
CASDRGGNTGELFF
TGCGCCAGTGACAGGGGAGGGAACACCGGGGAGCTGTTTTTT
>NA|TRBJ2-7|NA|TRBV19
CASSKGGSSYEQYF
TGTGCCAGTAGTAAGGGGGGGAGCTCCTACGAGCAGTACTTC
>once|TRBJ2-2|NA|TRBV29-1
CSVRLHGDSGELFF
TGCAGCGTCCGTTTACACGGGGATAGCGGGGAGCTGTTTTTT
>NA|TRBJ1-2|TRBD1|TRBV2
CASSFNRDRVNYGYTF
TGTGCCAGCAGTTTCAACCGGGACAGGGTTAACTATGGCTACACCTTC